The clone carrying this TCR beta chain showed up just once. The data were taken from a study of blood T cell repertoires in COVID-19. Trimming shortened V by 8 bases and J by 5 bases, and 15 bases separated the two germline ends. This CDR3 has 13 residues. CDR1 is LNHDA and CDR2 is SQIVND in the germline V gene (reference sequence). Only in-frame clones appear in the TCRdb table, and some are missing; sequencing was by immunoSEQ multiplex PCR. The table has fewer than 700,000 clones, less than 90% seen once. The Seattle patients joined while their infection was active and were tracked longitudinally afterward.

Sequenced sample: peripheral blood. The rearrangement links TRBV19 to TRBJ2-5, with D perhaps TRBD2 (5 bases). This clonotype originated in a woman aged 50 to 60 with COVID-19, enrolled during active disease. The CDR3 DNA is TGTGCCAGTTCGACTCCGCCGGGGGAGACCCAGTACTTC. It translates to CASSTPPGETQYF.